This T cell receptor beta chain was documented in a study of molecular identifiers for immune sequencing clone quantification. TCRdb re-called the PCR reads with MiXCR, one entry per CDR3 protein. The data hold some 320,000 distinct CDR3 sequences, with roughly a quarter observed a single time. There are 14 residues in the CDR3. Germline CDR1 and CDR2: DFQATT and SNEGSKA (reference sequence). V shed 5 bases and J 3 bases; nucleotides not matched to a gene: 7. This clonotype has ten or more counts. Its target is unknown. The study's findings and limits: Effector cells had over 98% of their molecules in clones above 20 RNA copies, while naive cells had under 1%.

The chain recombines TRBV20-1 with TRBJ2-7; 10 positions agree with TRBD1. This sequence was found in a human donor in good health. Some libraries in this study had Jurkat cell RNA spiked in. Sequencing was carried out using naive CD8+ T cells from blood, with Jurkat cell RNA spiked in. The sample's subset: FACS-sorted CD8+CD4-CCR7+CD45RA+ naive T cells. The CDR3 spells CSAGPGTGVYEQYF. The DNA of the CDR3 is TGCAGTGCTGGACCCGGGACAGGGGTCTACGAGCAGTACTTC.